This TCR beta chain was sequenced in a study of T cells in Graves' hyperthyroidism and ophthalmopathy (dated by TCRdb to the late 2010s). At the level of the whole study: Peripheral blood was sampled at the time of initial diagnosis, prior to any treatment. To identify TCR V-J signatures that set the groups apart, the researchers used a discovery cohort of approximately 98 patients, made up of 40 to 45 with Graves' ophthalmopathy and about 60 with stable Graves' hyperthyroidism. Prospective prediction of ophthalmopathy was tested in an independent validation cohort consisting of 18 hyperthyroidism patients and approximately 16 patients who later progressed to ophthalmopathy. The roughly 94 discovery patients were randomly divided into training and test sets at a 7:3 ratio. In roughly six Graves' hyperthyroidism patients, the study also compared T-cell repertoires from thyroid tissue with T-cell repertoires from blood. After blood sampling, hyperthyroidism patients were treated with methimazole at a starting dose of 30 mg daily, and ophthalmopathy patients were treated with high-dose intravenous methylprednisolone. According to the paper, TCR Vbeta CDR3 sequencing was carried out on approximately 140 peripheral blood samples, which came from around 43 ophthalmopathy, under 80 hyperthyroidism and roughly 17 progressor patients.

Trimming takes 7 bases off V and 5 bases off J; junction bases not matched to a gene: 7. Inclusive of the bounding cysteine and phenylalanine, the CDR3 is 13 residues long. Only the CDR3 portion is preserved as DNA: 39 bases, with reading frame beginning at the first base. For CDR1 and CDR2, the germline V gene lists MDHEN and SYDVKM. This clonotype appeared many times. Its specific antigen is unknown. Base qualities are not at hand, and no much larger clone is one base apart. The study at large found these results: In validation, the model predicted progression to ophthalmopathy a median of around six months before onset, with approximately 70% sensitivity and roughly 73% specificity. Blood samples also contained most of the expanded thyroid clonotypes (frequency above 0.001), which suggests that blood repertoires may reflect thyroid immune responses. Sample size was not statistically predetermined, and investigators were not blinded to group allocation. Ophthalmopathy was separated from stable hyperthyroidism by a 13 V-J signature model, with over 85% sensitivity and just over 81% specificity obtained in cross-validation and 80%/75% obtained in testing.

A patient counted as having stable Graves' hyperthyroidism if no progression to ophthalmopathy occurred over 18 months of follow-up. Hyperthyroidism patients were aged 18 to 65 years and newly diagnosed, with disease duration of less than 2 months. Any patient with an uncontrolled infection, another autoimmune disease, pregnancy or lactation was excluded. Diagnoses were established on the basis of clinical symptoms, serum thyroxine and TRAb, thyroid ultrasound, and orbital computed tomography. PBMCs were separated from under 12 ml of fresh peripheral blood using Ficoll-Paque density gradient centrifugation. Trizol reagent was used to extract total RNA, and RNA quality was then checked on an Agilent 2100 Bioanalyzer. Amplification of TCR beta CDR3 regions was carried out from RNA transcripts. A first-round RT-PCR of the TCR CDR3 used the HTBI primer set with the Qiagen OneStep RT-PCR kit. Libraries were constructed in a second round of multiplex PCR, after which size selection and purification were carried out. Libraries were sequenced paired-end with 100 bp reads on an Illumina HiSeq2000. In the authors' own workflow: SOAPnuke was used to process the raw data, with reads discarded if the reads contained adapters or uncalled bases, had a mean Phred below 15, or lacked an exact constant-primer or identifier match. COPE v1.2.5 was used to merge the high-quality paired reads, and each unique nucleotide sequence was defined as a clonotype. Clonotypes were aligned to IMGT TRBV, TRBD and TRBJ reference segments using MiTCR v1.1. Only V-J combinations with frequency above 0.0001, covering about 99% of repertoires, were analysed. The TCS score was defined as F50 (clonal expansion) divided by E x V (chaos), with BLOSUM62-based TCRdist calculated between CDR3 peptides within each V-J. Welch's t-statistics and random forest reduced roughly 530 V-J features to about 12, which were used in a naive Bayes classifier (R e1071). TCRdb passed the public sequencing reads through fastp at Q25 and MiXCR, retaining productive beta sequences. Every distinct CDR3 protein forms one entry, paired with its most common genes and DNA. TCRdb, rather than the study authors, made the V and J calls. The sample table records a few hundred thousand distinct CDR3 sequences; 14% of these occur just once. In total, the top ten clones hold approximately 15% of the sample.

The material sequenced was blood. The source is a woman in her thirties or forties with Graves' hyperthyroidism. The rearranged segments are TRBV28 and TRBJ1-2; 7 middle bases align to TRBD1. The CDR3 reads as follows: CASTVGGEYGYTF. The bases read TGTGCCAGCACGGTAGGGGGCGAGTATGGCTACACCTTC.